These 26 T cell receptor beta chains were sequenced from one sample in a study of blood T cell repertoires in COVID-19 (dated by TCRdb to about 2020). The library was obtained by the immunoSEQ multiplex PCR assay. TCRdb's version of the immuneACCESS table is confined to in-frame rearrangements and falls short of the full clone set. An unresolved V gene accounts for under half of the shortfall where checked; the remainder is of unknown origin. In all, the sample holds around 210,000 clones, and less than 85% of those were seen once. The top ten clones comprise around 5.1% of the sample. The sequencing sample was made of peripheral blood. The receptors stem from a woman in her seventies with acute or convalescent COVID-19.

V and J are TRBV5-4 and TRBJ1-6, with D unresolved. The CDR3 is 16 residues long. Trimming pared 2 bases from V and 7 bases from J, leaving 16 bases between. In germline, CDR1 is SGHNT, CDR2 YYREEE (reference sequence). The CDR3 DNA reads TGTGCCAGCAGCTTCCGGGGATGGGAGGCCAATTCACCCCTCCACTTT. Amino acids: CASSFRGWEANSPLHF. The complete variable domain, with remaining parts taken from reference TRBV5-4 and TRBJ1-6, reads ETGVTQSPTHLIKTRGQQVTLRCSSQSGHNTVSWYQQALGQGPQFIFQYYREEENGRGNFPPRFSGLQFPNYSSELNVNALELDDSALYLCASSFRGWEANSPLHFGNGTRLTVT.

The chain employs TRBV7-9 and TRBJ2-1, with TRBD1 matching over 7 bases. After removal of 5 bases from V and 0 bases from J, the junction contained 4 bases not matched to a gene. Germline V gene sequence: CDR1 SEHNR, CDR2 FQNEAQ (reference sequence). The CDR3 length is 15 residues. The chain's CDR3 is CASSPRGNSYNEQFF. Here the CDR3 DNA reads TGTGCCAGCAGCCCCAGGGGGAACTCCTACAATGAGCAGTTCTTC.

The rearrangement uses TRBV20-1 and TRBJ1-2; a possible D gene is TRBD1 (6 bases). Germline V gene sequence: CDR1 DFQATT, CDR2 SNEGSKA (reference sequence). V was pared by 3 bases and J by 7 bases, with 18 bases between. This CDR3 contains 14 residues. This chain's CDR3 is CSASAGDGERGYTF. In DNA form, the CDR3 reads TGCAGTGCTAGTGCAGGGGATGGGGAGCGTGGCTACACCTTC.

The chain uses TRBV7-6 and TRBJ1-3; perhaps TRBD1 as D (6 bases). The CDR3 runs 16 residues. CDR1 and CDR2 (germline): SGHVS, FNYEAQ. V dropped 4 bases and J dropped 0 bases, with 13 bases sitting between them. The CDR3 bases are TGTGCCAGCAGCTCACAGGGCGCCTACTCTGGAAACACCATATATTTT. Translated: CASSSQGAYSGNTIYF.

The chain joins TRBV10-2 to TRBJ2-1; D is possibly TRBD2 (6 bases). The CDR3 length is 13 residues. Germline V gene sequence: CDR1 WSHSY, CDR2 SAAADI. CDR3 in DNA: TGCGCGACCGCTTTGGAGCGGGACAATGAGCAGTTCTTC. Translation gives CATALERDNEQFF.

As concerns this clone: A much larger clone differs from this one at a single base, so this may be a read error. The rearrangement uses TRBV2 and TRBJ1-5; 10 bases align to TRBD1. The CDR3 covers 14 residues. The junction had 5 bases not matched to a gene; V was cut back by 6 bases and J by 6 bases. Germline CDR1 reads SNHLY; CDR2 reads FYNNEI. This CDR3 reads CASRAGTGVQPQHF. The CDR3, as DNA: TGTGCCAGCAGGGCCGGGACAGGGGTTCAGCCCCAGCATTTT.

CDR3 sequence: CASSSHREGNVLTF. The CDR3 DNA is TGTGCCAGCAGTTCCCACAGGGAAGGTAACGTCCTGACTTTC. This chain links TRBV28 with TRBJ2-6, with D possibly being TRBD1 (6 bases). CDR1 is MDHEN and CDR2 is SYDVKM in the germline V gene. Trimming removed 4 bases at V and 10 bases at J, with 14 bases between. CDR3 length equals 14 residues.

This chain connects TRBV27 to TRBJ2-1; 13 bases align to TRBD2. The CDR3 sequence is 16 residues long. Germline assignment: CDR1 MNHEY and CDR2 SMNVEV (reference sequence). Trimming at V came to 3 bases and at J to 8 bases, leaving 7 bases not matched to a gene. CDR3 sequence reads: CASSFPRTSGSYEQFF. The CDR3, as DNA: TGTGCCAGCAGTTTCCCCCGGACTAGCGGGAGTTATGAGCAGTTCTTC.

The gene calls are TRBV15 and TRBJ2-1; D possibly corresponds to TRBD1 (6 bases). CDR1 and CDR2 from the germline V gene are LNHNV and YYDKDF (reference sequence). The CDR3 spans 16 residues. Trimming took off 3 bases at V and 0 bases at J, with 12 bases between the two ends. As DNA, the CDR3 is TGTGCCACCAGCAGCCTTGGACAGTCCTCCTACAATGAGCAGTTCTTC. Translation gives CATSSLGQSSYNEQFF.

The chain links TRBV25-1 to TRBJ1-6; 7 bases match TRBD1. CDR3 size: 15 residues. Germline trimming cut 6 bases from V and 5 bases from J; bases unmatched to any gene: 7. Germline values: CDR1 MGHDK, CDR2 SYGVNS. The CDR3 DNA sequence: TGTGCCAGCAGAGCAACGACAGGGCATAATTCACCCCTCCACTTT. Residues: CASRATTGHNSPLHF.

J is TRBJ1-1 and V is TRBV30; D is undetermined. Between the trimmed V and J ends, which lost 4 bases and 0 bases, there was a span of 9 bases. Germline V gene sequence: CDR1 GTSNPN, CDR2 SVGIG (reference sequence). The CDR3 consists of 13 residues. The DNA for the CDR3 is TGTGCCTGGACAGGCGAGATGAACACTGAAGCTTTCTTT. Translating it yields CAWTGEMNTEAFF.

V usage is TRBV29-1 and J usage is TRBJ1-1; D ambiguous. Germline V gene data show CDR1 as SQVTM and CDR2 as ANQGSEA. V dropped 0 bases and J dropped 4 bases, with 12 bases sitting between them. This CDR3 is built from 14 residues. CDR3 DNA: TGCAGCGTTGAAGAGGCCGCCGGGAGCACTGAAGCTTTCTTT. The encoded protein is CSVEEAAGSTEAFF.

The chain links TRBV18 to TRBJ2-7; D is unresolved. Germline V lookup: CDR1 KGHSH, CDR2 LQKENI. V was pared by 3 bases and J by 4 bases, with 10 bases between. The CDR3 runs to 13 residues. The CDR3 DNA reads TGTGCCAGCTCACCGCAGGAAAGGTACGAGCAGTACTTC. As protein: CASSPQERYEQYF.

V and J are TRBV2 and TRBJ2-1, with 12 bases that match TRBD2. The junction had 6 bases not matched to a gene; V was cut back by 6 bases and J by 3 bases. The CDR3 totals 16 residues. Germline V gene sequence: CDR1 SNHLY, CDR2 FYNNEI. The CDR3: CASRPRTSGIYNEQFF. The CDR3 nucleotides are TGTGCCAGCAGACCCCGGACTAGCGGGATCTACAATGAGCAGTTCTTC.

The J gene is TRBJ2-2, the V gene TRBV4-1; possibly TRBD1 for D (5 bases). CDR3 size: 14 residues. Trimming left V 0 bases short and J 5 bases short, with 7 bases between. Per germline, CDR1 MGHRA and CDR2 YSYEKL. The CDR3 region is CASSQDQGTGELFF. The CDR3 nucleotides are TGCGCCAGCAGCCAAGATCAGGGTACCGGGGAGCTGTTTTTT.

The rearrangement joins TRBV27 to TRBJ1-6; 7 positions agree with TRBD1. CDR1 and CDR2 from the germline V gene are MNHEY and SMNVEV (reference sequence). The CDR3 has 16 amino acids. The V and J ends lost 2 bases and 2 bases, in that order; junction bases with no gene match: 3. The CDR3 reads CASSLTTGTYNSPLHF. In DNA, the CDR3 is TGTGCCAGCAGTTTAACGACAGGGACCTATAATTCACCCCTCCACTTT.

V gene TRBV6-4 combines with J gene TRBJ2-3, with D possibly matching TRBD1 (6 bases). The germline gives CDR1 MRHNA, CDR2 SNTAGT. V dropped 4 bases and J dropped 4 bases, with 9 bases sitting between them. This CDR3 is built from 13 residues. This CDR3 is CASSVQGADTQYF. The CDR3, as DNA: TGTGCCAGCAGTGTACAGGGCGCAGATACGCAGTATTTT.

For the CDR3, the DNA is TGTGCCAGCATTGGATTCGACGGAGGGGCGAAGTCACCCCTCCACTTT. Translated: CASIGFDGGAKSPLHF. The chain couples TRBV28 to TRBJ1-6, with a tentative D call TRBD1 (5 bases). This CDR3 has 16 residues. Germline V CDR1 and CDR2: MDHEN, SYDVKM. Trimming cost V 7 bases and J 10 bases, with 23 bases left between them.

The V and J genes are TRBV2 and TRBJ2-5; 8 positions agree with TRBD2. Unmatched junction bases numbered 0, after V lost 5 bases and J lost 4 bases. The V gene's germline CDR1 is SNHLY and CDR2 FYNNEI. The CDR3 length is 12 residues. The CDR3 loop reads CASSRGGETQYF. The CDR3 DNA reads TGTGCCAGCAGTCGGGGGGGAGAGACCCAGTACTTC.

This chain links TRBV15 with TRBJ1-5; D may be TRBD1 (6 bases). CDR1 and CDR2 from the germline V gene are LNHNV and YYDKDF (reference sequence). The CDR3 length is 22 residues. Between the trimmed V and J ends, which lost 0 bases and 0 bases, there was a span of 27 bases. The CDR3 DNA reads TGTGCCACCAGCAGAGAGAGAGGACCTCCCGGGACAACGGGATATAGCAATCAGCCCCAGCATTTT. Encoded protein: CATSRERGPPGTTGYSNQPQHF.

This clone was seen just once. The chain uses TRBV5-1 and TRBJ2-5; unclear D gene. V was pared by 2 bases and J by 4 bases, with 18 bases between. Germline assignment: CDR1 SGHRS and CDR2 YFSETQ. The CDR3 extends over 16 amino acids. CDR3 DNA sequence: TGCGCCAGCAGCTTCGACGTGGGCCCTCACGGAGAGACCCAGTACTTC. It is translated as CASSFDVGPHGETQYF.

This rearrangement joins TRBV2 to TRBJ2-7; possibly TRBD1 for D (6 bases). The germline V gene has CDR1 SNHLY and CDR2 FYNNEI. The CDR3 runs 13 residues. Between the trimmed V and J ends, which lost 6 bases and 1 base, there was a span of 10 bases. Written as DNA, the CDR3 is TGTGCCAGCAGGTCACAGGGTTCCTACGAGCAGTACTTC. It encodes CASRSQGSYEQYF. The variable domain in full, completed from reference TRBV2 and TRBJ2-7, reads EPEVTQTPSHQVTQMGQEVILRCVPISNHLYFYWYRQILGQKVEFLVSFYNNEISEKSEIFDDQFSVERPDGSNFTLKIRSTKLEDSAMYFCASRSQGSYEQYFGPGTRLTVT.

This clone turned up a few times. The chain is built from TRBV18 and TRBJ2-1, with TRBD2 matching over 14 bases. The CDR3 has 17 residues. Germline V gene data show CDR1 as KGHSH and CDR2 as LQKENI. With 2 bases clipped from V and 6 bases from J, the junction kept 6 bases outside the gene matches. This CDR3 reads CASSPWGLAGVGNEQFF. The CDR3, as DNA: TGTGCCAGCTCACCATGGGGACTAGCGGGAGTTGGCAATGAGCAGTTCTTC.

This chain joins TRBV19 and TRBJ1-5; D is perhaps TRBD1 (5 bases). The CDR3 loop spans 15 amino acids. V lost 7 bases to trimming and J lost 5 bases, with 18 bases between them. Germline V lookup: CDR1 LNHDA, CDR2 SQIVND (reference sequence). The CDR3 DNA is TGTGCCAGTACCCCTGGGCAGGGCATGGATCAGCCCCAGCATTTT. Translation gives CASTPGQGMDQPQHF.

This clone was counted a single time. This sequence joins TRBV9 and TRBJ1-1, with 7 bases aligning to TRBD1. The CDR3 is 15 amino acids. From germline, CDR1 is SGDLS and CDR2 YYNGEE. V trimming: 0 bases; J trimming: 3 bases; junction bases outside the gene matches: 5. CDR3 in DNA: TGTGCCAGCAGCGTAGTGGAGGGGGCGGACACTGAAGCTTTCTTT. Its translation is CASSVVEGADTEAFF.

This clone was seen a single time. This chain links TRBV19 with TRBJ2-2; no clear D gene. The germline V and J ends were trimmed by 8 bases and 8 bases, with 15 bases remaining between them. CDR3 length: 13 residues. Per the germline V gene, CDR1 is LNHDA and CDR2 is SQIVND (reference sequence). The DNA for the CDR3 is TGTGCCAGTTCTAACCCCTCCCTGGGGGAGCTGTTTTTT. It is translated as CASSNPSLGELFF.